This T cell receptor beta chain originates from a study of lung T cells in sarcoidosis with Löfgren's syndrome (dated by TCRdb to about 2017). About the study as a whole: Sarcoidosis was characterized as a granulomatous, predominantly pulmonary disease marked by accumulation of CD4+ T cells in bronchoalveolar lavage fluid. The repertoire analyses centered on Lofgren's syndrome patients.

Ten or more counts support this clonotype. Its antigen is still unknown. Base qualities are not at hand, and no much larger clone is one base apart. Points the paper makes about the study in general: CDR3 motifs in TRAV12-1 and TRBV2 were reported to be shared across several Lofgren's syndrome patients, which suggests public CD4+ TCR repertoires. Recognition of a sarcoidosis-associated antigen was only suggested, and the antigen itself remained putative and was not identified. TRAV12-1 and TRBV2 were reported as the most expanded V gene segments in Löfgren's syndrome patients compared with control subjects. In alphabeta pairing analysis, TRAV12-1 was found to pair preferentially with TRBV2, and CDR3 homology was shown by the resulting paired TCRs.

The CDR3 runs 11 amino acids, cysteine and phenylalanine included. Only CDR3 DNA is held: 33 bases, read in frame from base 1. CDR1 is given as DFQATT and CDR2 as SNEGSKA, both from the germline V gene (reference sequence). The germline ends are 8 bases apart after V is trimmed by 5 bases and J by 3 bases. The run used an Illumina MiSeq. The public reads were quality trimmed at Q25 with fastp and then assembled into clones with MiXCR by TCRdb, keeping productive beta chains. A single entry per CDR3 protein holds the most common genes and DNA from its merged rows. This sample comprises 55,000 to 80,000 distinct CDR3 sequences, around 20% of them detected only once. The biggest ten clones account for approximately 2.4% of the sample.

This receptor was identified in a human donor with sarcoidosis (Löfgren's syndrome or another form), or a control subject (not recorded which). Here the chain combines TRBV20-1 and TRBJ2-7; a tentative D match to TRBD2 spans 5 bases. The sequencing input was CD4+ T cells from PBMCs. The CDR3 sequence is CSAFTSYEQYF. The nucleotide sequence is given as TGCAGTGCTTTTACTAGCTACGAGCAGTACTTC.